This TCR beta chain was obtained from a study of blood T cell repertoires in COVID-19. Study details: Both acute and convalescent COVID-19 samples were obtained from the United States, Italy and Spain. T cells, B-cell-depleted T cells, or PBMCs supplied cDNA or gDNA.

Germline CDR1 and CDR2: SGHKS and YYEKEE (reference sequence). V lost 3 bases and J 1 base, leaving 10 bases between the germline ends. CDR3 length: 14 residues. In the authors' workflow: Amplified reference gene primers provided the basis for estimating nucleated cell counts. The repertoire was sequenced with immunoSEQ multiplex PCR; TCRdb's copy has only in-frame clones and lacks some. That table supplies the V and J calls and clone size; D and trimming were determined from the DNA. The data show about 220,000 clones, more than 70% seen once. Individuals aged about 18 to 100 years were recruited from about two dozen US areas. A single count supports this clone.

Input material: PBMCs or T cells enriched from blood (not recorded which). This clonotype was sampled from a woman in her forties with acute COVID-19. The chain employs TRBV5-5 and TRBJ2-5, with a tentative D call TRBD1 (6 bases). CDR3 nucleotide sequence: TGTGCCAGCAGCTCATGGACAGCCCAAGAGACCCAGTACTTC. Translation: CASSSWTAQETQYF.